This T cell receptor (beta chain) derives from a study of T cell responses to AZD1222 COVID-19 vaccine. Findings and limits, study-wide: Of spike-specific TCRs, nearly half reportedly target regions left unmutated in variants.

Unmatched junction bases numbered 1, after V lost 0 bases and J lost 3 bases. CDR3 length: 14 residues. The germline V gene encodes CDR1 SGHRS and CDR2 YFSETQ. Regarding this clone: Its antigen is not identified.

Some clones are missing from TCRdb's copy, which holds only in-frame ones; the method was immunoSEQ multiplex PCR. The data contain about 120,000 clones, roughly 90% of them singletons. The sample in question was peripheral blood, obtained on day 0 of AZD1222 vaccination. The chain is built from TRBV5-1 and TRBJ2-3; 7 bases agree with TRBD2. This receptor was taken from an adult in good health. CDR3 DNA: TGCGCCAGCAGCTTGGGACTAGCAACAGATACGCAGTATTTT. Translated: CASSLGLATDTQYF.